This T cell receptor beta chain was captured in a study of blood T cell repertoires in COVID-19. Study-wide context: Sample material is recorded as cDNA or gDNA derived from T cells, B-cell-depleted T cells, or PBMCs.

Clones were read by immunoSEQ multiplex PCR, and TCRdb kept only the in-frame ones, dropping some. The sample records some 32,000 clones, roughly 84% being singletons. Germline V gives CDR1 SGHNT, CDR2 YYREEE (reference sequence). The CDR3 contains 14 residues. V gave up 4 bases and J gave up 6 bases; unmatched junction bases: 7. This clonotype was sampled from a man aged 60-69 years with active COVID-19. Sequencing used peripheral blood. This chain joins TRBV5-4 and TRBJ1-1; 9 positions match TRBD1. The CDR3 is CASSPGQGFAEAFF. DNA of the CDR3: TGTGCCAGCAGCCCGGGACAGGGTTTCGCTGAAGCTTTCTTT.